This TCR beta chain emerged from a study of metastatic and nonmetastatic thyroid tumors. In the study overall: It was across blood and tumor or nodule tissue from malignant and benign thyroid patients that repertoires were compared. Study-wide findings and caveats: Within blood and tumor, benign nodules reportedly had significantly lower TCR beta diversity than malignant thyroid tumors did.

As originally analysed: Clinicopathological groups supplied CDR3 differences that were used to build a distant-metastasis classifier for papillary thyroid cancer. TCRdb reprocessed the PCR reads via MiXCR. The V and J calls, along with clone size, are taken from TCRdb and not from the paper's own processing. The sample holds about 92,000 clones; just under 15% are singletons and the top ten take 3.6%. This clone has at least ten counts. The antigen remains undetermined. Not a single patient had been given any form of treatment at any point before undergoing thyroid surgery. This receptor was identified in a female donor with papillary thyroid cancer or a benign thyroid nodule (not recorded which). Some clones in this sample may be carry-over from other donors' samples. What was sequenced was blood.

The CDR3 DNA follows: TGTGCCAGCAGCCAAGATCTAGCGGGGGGTGAAGCTTTCTTT. This encodes CASSQDLAGGEAFF. The chain uses TRBV4-2 and TRBJ1-1; possible D gene TRBD1, 5 bases. V was clipped by 0 bases and J by 7 bases, with 12 bases between them. The CDR3 totals 14 residues. The V gene's germline CDR1 is LGHNA and CDR2 YNFKEQ.